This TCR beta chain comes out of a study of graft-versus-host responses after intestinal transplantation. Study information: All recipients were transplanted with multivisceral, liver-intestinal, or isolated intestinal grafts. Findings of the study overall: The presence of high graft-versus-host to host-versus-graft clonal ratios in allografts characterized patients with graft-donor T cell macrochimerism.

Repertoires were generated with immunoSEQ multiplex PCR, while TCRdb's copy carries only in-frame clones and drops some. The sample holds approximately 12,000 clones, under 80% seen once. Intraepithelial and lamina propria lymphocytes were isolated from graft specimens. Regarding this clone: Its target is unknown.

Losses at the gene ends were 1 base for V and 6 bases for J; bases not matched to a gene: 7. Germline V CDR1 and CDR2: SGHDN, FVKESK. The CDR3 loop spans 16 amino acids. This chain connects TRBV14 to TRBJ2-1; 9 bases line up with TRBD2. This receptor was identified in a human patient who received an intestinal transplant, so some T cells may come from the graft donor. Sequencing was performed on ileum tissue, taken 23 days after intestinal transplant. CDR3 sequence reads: CASSQVVAGAINEQFF. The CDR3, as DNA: TGTGCCAGCAGCCAAGTGGTAGCGGGAGCGATCAATGAGCAGTTCTTC. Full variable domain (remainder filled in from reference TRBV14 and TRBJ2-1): EAGVTQFPSHSVIEKGQTVTLRCDPISGHDNLYWYRRVMGKEIKFLLHFVKESKQDESGMPNNRFLAERTGGTYSTLKVQPAELEDSGVYFCASSQVVAGAINEQFFGPGTRLTVL.